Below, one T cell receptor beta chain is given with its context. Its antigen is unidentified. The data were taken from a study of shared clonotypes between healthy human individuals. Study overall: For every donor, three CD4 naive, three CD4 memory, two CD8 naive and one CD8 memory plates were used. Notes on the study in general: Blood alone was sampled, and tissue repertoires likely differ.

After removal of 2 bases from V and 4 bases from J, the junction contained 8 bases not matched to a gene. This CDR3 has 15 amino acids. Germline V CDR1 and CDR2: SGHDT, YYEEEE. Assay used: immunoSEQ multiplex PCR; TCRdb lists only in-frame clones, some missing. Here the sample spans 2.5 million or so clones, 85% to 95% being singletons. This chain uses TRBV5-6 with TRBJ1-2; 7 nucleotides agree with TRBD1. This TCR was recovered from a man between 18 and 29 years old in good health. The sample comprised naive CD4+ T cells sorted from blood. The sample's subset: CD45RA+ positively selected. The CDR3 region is CASSFIKQGFYGYTF. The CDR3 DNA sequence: TGTGCCAGCAGCTTCATAAAACAGGGGTTCTATGGCTACACCTTC.